This entry lists 29 T cell receptor beta chains sequenced from one sample in a study of T cell repertoires in cytomegalovirus infection. Antigen specificity for these receptors is unknown. TCRdb re-called the reads through MiXCR, storing one row per CDR3 protein. The sample has approximately 350,000 distinct CDR3 sequences; around a third are singletons. Sequenced here: cultured PBMCs, sampled from culture after CMV antigen stimulation. These receptors all come from a human donor in good health (CMV status not recorded). Some clones in this sample may be carry-over from other donors' samples.

The chain has TRBV28 and TRBJ1-2; TRBD1 is a possible D gene (5 bases). The V end was cut by 3 bases, the J end by 4 bases, with 12 bases between. Germline values: CDR1 MDHEN, CDR2 SYDVKM. The CDR3 extends over 14 amino acids. In DNA form, the CDR3 reads TGTGCCAGCAGTTTGACGGGGGTTGGCTATGGCTACACCTTC. Translation: CASSLTGVGYGYTF.

This clonotype was seen more than once but under ten times. This chain connects TRBV7-8 to TRBJ1-1; D not resolved. The CDR3 length is 12 residues. Trimming removed 3 bases at V and 6 bases at J, with 8 bases between. Germline V CDR1 and CDR2: SGHVS, FQNEAQ. The CDR3 nucleotides are TGTGCCAGCAGCTTTTCTGAGGCTGAAGCTTTCTTT. Protein: CASSFSEAEAFF.

The rearrangement uses TRBV15 and TRBJ2-7; D may be TRBD1 (6 bases). Germline V lookup: CDR1 LNHNV, CDR2 YYDKDF (reference sequence). The CDR3 has 13 residues. V lost 1 base and J lost 4, with 8 bases in between. This CDR3 is CATSRGRGYEQYV. The CDR3, as DNA: TGTGCCACCAGCAGAGGCAGGGGATACGAGCAGTACGTC.

This clonotype was recorded a few times. The rearrangement links TRBV7-2 to TRBJ2-1; 9 bases map to TRBD1. V shed 10 bases and J 6 bases; nucleotides not matched to a gene: 10. The germline V gene has CDR1 SGHTA and CDR2 FQGNSA. The CDR3 length is 14 residues. The DNA of the CDR3 is TGTGCCATCTTACCGGGACAGGGAACCAATGAGCAGTTCTTC. The encoded protein is CAILPGQGTNEQFF.

Here the CDR3 DNA reads TGTGCCAGCAGTTACGTAACAGCCAAATCTGGGGCCAACGTCCTGACTTTC. It yields the protein CASSYVTAKSGANVLTF. This rearrangement joins TRBV6-2 or TRBV6-3 to TRBJ2-6; the D is unclear. Trimming pared 2 bases from V and 1 base from J, leaving 12 bases between. Germline CDR1 reads MNHEY; CDR2 reads SVGEGT. CDR3 length: 17 residues.

V usage is TRBV5-4 and J usage is TRBJ2-7; D gene uncertain. Germline V lookup: CDR1 SGHNT, CDR2 YYREEE (reference sequence). The CDR3 covers 14 residues. Trimming removed 4 bases at V and 2 bases at J, with 13 bases between. The CDR3 region has the DNA TGTGCCAGCAGCGTCGCCGATAGAGCCTACGAGCAGTACGTC. It translates to CASSVADRAYEQYV.

The chain recombines TRBV4-3 with TRBJ2-5, with TRBD2 matching over 12 bases. V was pared by 0 bases and J by 4 bases, with 6 bases of the junction left unmatched. This CDR3 has 17 residues. The germline V gene encodes CDR1 LGHNA and CDR2 YSLEER. The CDR3 loop is CASSQDWPSGRAETQYF. The CDR3 bases are TGCGCCAGCAGCCAAGATTGGCCTAGCGGGAGGGCAGAGACCCAGTACTTC.

The table lists this clonotype with a few counts. This chain joins TRBV27 and TRBJ1-2; 7 bases align to TRBD1. The CDR3 runs to 13 residues. V was pared by 2 bases and J by 3 bases, with 0 bases of the junction left unmatched. CDR1 is MNHEY, CDR2 SMNVEV, per germline (reference sequence). This chain's CDR3 is CASSLTGDYGYTF. As DNA, the CDR3 is TGTGCCAGCAGTTTAACAGGGGACTATGGCTACACCTTC.

The chain employs TRBV4-2 and TRBJ2-7, with 7 bases that match TRBD1. V lost 4 bases to trimming and J lost 0 bases; unmatched junction nucleotides: 6. This CDR3 region has 15 residues. Germline V gene data show CDR1 as LGHNA and CDR2 as YNFKEQ. As DNA, the CDR3 is TGTGCCAGCAGCCCTAGGGACAGTAGCTCCTACGAGCAGTACTTC. It specifies CASSPRDSSSYEQYF.

The CDR3 region has the DNA TGTGCCAGTAGTAAAGTGGGACAGTACTATGGCTACACCTTC. This gives the protein CASSKVGQYYGYTF. The gene calls are TRBV19 and TRBJ1-2; 7 bases fit TRBD1. Trimming took 4 bases from V and 3 from J; bases not matched to a gene: 5. The CDR3 has 14 residues. CDR1 and CDR2 (germline): LNHDA, SQIVND (reference sequence).

CDR3: CASSDAGTSPFQETQYF. For the CDR3, the DNA is TGTGCCAGCAGCGACGCCGGGACTAGCCCCTTTCAAGAGACCCAGTACTTC. The V gene is TRBV11-2, the J gene TRBJ2-5; 9 nucleotides agree with TRBD2. V lost 5 bases and J lost 2; bases outside the gene matches: 12. Germline lookup yields CDR1 SGHAT and CDR2 FQNNGV. The CDR3 length is 17 residues.

The chain combines TRBV3-1 with TRBJ2-1; the D gene is possibly TRBD2 (5 bases). CDR3 length equals 15 residues. V was shortened by 0 bases and J by 4 bases, with 10 bases between the two germline ends. Germline V gives CDR1 LGHDT, CDR2 YNNKEL (reference sequence). CDR3 in amino acids: CASSQEVGEYNEQFF. CDR3 nucleotide sequence: TGTGCCAGCAGCCAAGAGGTGGGAGAGTACAATGAGCAGTTCTTC.

The CDR3 reads CASSYTEGATGELFF. CDR3 nucleotides: TGTGCCAGCAGCTACACAGAGGGAGCCACCGGGGAGCTGTTTTTT. The chain uses TRBV27 and TRBJ2-2, with a tentative D call TRBD2 (5 bases). The CDR3 spans 15 residues. V lost 6 bases, J lost 4 bases, and 15 bases lay in between. From germline, CDR1 is MNHEY and CDR2 SMNVEV (reference sequence).

The CDR3 sequence: CASRQGYGGELFF. DNA for the CDR3: TGTGCCAGCAGGCAGGGATACGGCGGGGAGCTGTTTTTT. The genes are TRBV9 and TRBJ2-2; a weak D match, TRBD1 (5 bases). Germline-derived CDR1 and CDR2 are SGDLS and YYNGEE. Trimming cost V 5 bases and J 7 bases, with 12 bases left between them. This CDR3 spans 13 amino acids.

This clonotype has just a few counts. The CDR3 sequence: CASKPPTTYTGELFF. As DNA, the CDR3 is TGTGCCAGTAAGCCACCCACCACTTACACCGGGGAGCTGTTTTTT. This sequence joins TRBV19 and TRBJ2-2; no clear D gene. CDR3 length equals 15 residues. Germline V gives CDR1 LNHDA, CDR2 SQIVND (reference sequence). Trimming removed 7 bases from V and 3 bases from J, with 15 bases in between. Variable domain in full (rest from reference TRBV19 and TRBJ2-2): DGGITQSPKYLFRKEGQNVTLSCEQNLNHDAMYWYRQDPGQGLRLIYYSQIVNDFQKGDIAEGYSVSREKKESFPLTVTSAQKNPTAFYLCASKPPTTYTGELFFGEGSRLTVL.

CDR3 amino acids: CASSFGRGNMNTEAFF. The CDR3 DNA is TGTGCCAGCAGTTTTGGGCGGGGAAACATGAACACTGAAGCTTTCTTT. The chain is built from TRBV12-3 or TRBV12-4 and TRBJ1-1; D ambiguous. The CDR3 runs to 16 residues. The V and J ends lost 3 bases and 0 bases respectively, with 14 bases between them.

This clonotype was recorded a few times. The V gene is TRBV7-2, the J gene TRBJ2-7; D perhaps matches TRBD2 (7 bases). This CDR3 spans 14 amino acids. Trimming cost V 1 base and J 3 bases, with 10 bases left between them. Germline assignment: CDR1 SGHTA and CDR2 FQGNSA. The CDR3 reads CASSLEGGIYEQYF. The CDR3 DNA follows: TGTGCCAGCAGCTTAGAGGGGGGGATCTACGAGCAGTACTTC. Full variable domain (remainder filled in from reference TRBV7-2 and TRBJ2-7): GAGVSQSPSNKVTEKGKDVELRCDPISGHTALYWYRQSLGQGLEFLIYFQGNSAPDKSGLPSDRFSAERTGGSVSTLTIQRTQQEDSAVYLCASSLEGGIYEQYFGPGTRLTVT.

In its sample, this clonotype was seen a few times. The rearrangement joins TRBV7-9 to TRBJ2-7; D may correspond to TRBD1 or TRBD2 (5 bases each). V was shortened by 4 bases and J by 2 bases, with 12 bases between the two germline ends. The CDR3 extends over 14 amino acids. Germline assignment: CDR1 SEHNR and CDR2 FQNEAQ (reference sequence). CDR3 protein: CASSSGRAPYEQYF. The DNA for the CDR3 is TGTGCCAGCAGCTCGGGGCGGGCCCCCTACGAGCAGTACTTC. The full variable domain, rest sourced from reference TRBV7-9 and TRBJ2-7, is DTGVSQNPRHKITKRGQNVTFRCDPISEHNRLYWYRQTLGQGPEFLTYFQNEAQLEKSRLLSDRFSAERPKGSFSTLEIQRTEQGDSAMYLCASSSGRAPYEQYFGPGTRLTVT.

The V call is TRBV7-9, the J call TRBJ1-1; 7 bases map to TRBD1. V shed 5 bases, J shed 0 bases, and the junction held 3 bases outside the gene matches. The CDR3 contains 14 residues. Germline V gene data show CDR1 as SEHNR and CDR2 as FQNEAQ (reference sequence). The CDR3 sequence: CASSRQGMNTEAFF. Written as DNA, the CDR3 is TGTGCCAGCAGCCGACAGGGTATGAACACTGAAGCTTTCTTT.

This sequence joins TRBV2 and TRBJ2-1; D possibly matches TRBD1 or TRBD2 (5 bases each). Trimming pared 7 bases from V and 3 bases from J, leaving 13 bases between. Germline V gene sequence: CDR1 SNHLY, CDR2 FYNNEI. CDR3 length equals 14 residues. This CDR3 is CASIEGRDYNEQFF. CDR3 sequence (DNA): TGTGCCAGCATCGAGGGCAGGGACTACAATGAGCAGTTCTTC.

This chain connects TRBV4-3 to TRBJ2-1; TRBD2 agrees at 8 bases. Trimming removed 0 bases from V and 5 bases from J; junction bases left unmatched: 9. Germline lookup yields CDR1 LGHNA and CDR2 YSLEER. This CDR3 is built from 17 residues. The CDR3: CASSQDPAGADHNEQFF. The CDR3 bases are TGCGCCAGCAGCCAAGATCCAGCGGGAGCTGACCACAATGAGCAGTTCTTC.

This clonotype has ten or more counts. V usage is TRBV7-2 and J usage is TRBJ1-2; the D gene is possibly TRBD1 (5 bases). Germline V gives CDR1 SGHTA, CDR2 FQGNSA. The CDR3 totals 14 residues. V lost 6 bases to trimming and J lost 8 bases, with 19 bases between them. CDR3 in DNA: TGTGCCAGCAGTTCCGGGACTTTAGGAGGGGGCTACACCTTC. This translates into CASSSGTLGGGYTF.

This clonotype was seen more than once but under ten times. The chain uses TRBV27 and TRBJ1-1; TRBD1 matches 12 bases. CDR1 MNHEY and CDR2 SMNVEV come from the germline V gene (reference sequence). The CDR3 consists of 15 residues. The V segment lost 6 bases and the J segment 3 bases; nucleotides outside the gene matches: 5. CDR3 in amino acids: CASRGQGASDTEAFF. CDR3 sequence (DNA): TGTGCCAGCAGGGGACAGGGGGCGTCGGACACTGAAGCTTTCTTT.

This chain uses TRBV19 with TRBJ1-2; 10 positions match TRBD1. The ends lost 3 bases at V and 8 bases at J; junction bases unmatched: 6. Per the germline V gene, CDR1 is LNHDA and CDR2 is SQIVND (reference sequence). The CDR3 runs 14 residues. CDR3 sequence: CASSIRQGADGYTF. The CDR3 region has the DNA TGTGCCAGTAGTATCCGACAGGGGGCCGACGGCTACACCTTC.

The V and J genes are TRBV12-3 or TRBV12-4 and TRBJ2-2; 9 bases are a match to TRBD2. With 0 bases clipped from V and 6 bases from J, the junction kept 8 bases outside the gene matches. This CDR3 region has 17 residues. The CDR3 is CASSLALREGRPGELFF. In DNA, the CDR3 is TGTGCCAGCAGTTTAGCTTTGCGGGAGGGCCGTCCCGGGGAGCTGTTTTTT.

This clonotype was recorded a few times. The V and J genes are TRBV7-2 and TRBJ1-4; perhaps TRBD1 as D (5 bases). CDR3 length equals 16 residues. Trimming left V 5 bases short and J 4 bases short, with 17 bases between. The V gene's germline CDR1 is SGHTA and CDR2 FQGNSA. This chain's CDR3 is CASSLQSGRSNEKLFF. The CDR3 DNA is TGTGCCAGCAGCCTTCAATCGGGACGGAGTAATGAAAAACTGTTTTTT. The entire variable domain, with the rest obtained from reference TRBV7-2 and TRBJ1-4, is as follows: GAGVSQSPSNKVTEKGKDVELRCDPISGHTALYWYRQSLGQGLEFLIYFQGNSAPDKSGLPSDRFSAERTGGSVSTLTIQRTQQEDSAVYLCASSLQSGRSNEKLFFGSGTQLSVL.

The rearrangement uses TRBV28 and TRBJ1-1; D might be TRBD1 (5 bases). Trimming removed 6 bases at V and 11 bases at J, with 19 bases between. Looked up from germline, CDR1 is MDHEN and CDR2 is SYDVKM. This CDR3 region has 13 residues. The CDR3: CASRSPGGAGAFF. The CDR3 nucleotides are TGTGCCAGCAGATCGCCGGGGGGAGCCGGGGCTTTCTTT.

The chain combines TRBV5-4 with TRBJ2-7; 8 bases align to TRBD2. The CDR3 has 15 amino acids. Germline V gives CDR1 SGHNT, CDR2 YYREEE (reference sequence). Trimming removed 5 bases from V and 5 bases from J; junction bases left unmatched: 12. The CDR3 is CASSRRGAGVHEQYF. Written as DNA, the CDR3 is TGTGCCAGCAGTCGACGGGGAGCGGGAGTTCACGAGCAGTACTTC.

CDR3 protein: CASSFRGRDRELFF. In DNA, the CDR3 is TGTGCCAGCAGTTTCCGCGGGAGAGACAGGGAGCTGTTTTTT. The V and J genes are TRBV6-2 or TRBV6-3 and TRBJ2-2; 7 bases line up with TRBD2. V shed 4 bases and J 9 bases; nucleotides not matched to a gene: 8. The CDR3 contains 14 residues. The germline CDR1 and CDR2 sequences are MNHEY and SVGEGT.